This record looks at one T cell receptor (beta chain) sequence and its context. Here immunoSEQ multiplex PCR was the method, and the copy in TCRdb shows in-frame clones only, minus some. The table records some 70,000 clones, 82% of them present only once. The CDR3 length is 14 residues. V was pared by 1 base and J by 3 bases, with 7 bases between. CDR1 and CDR2 (germline): LNHNV, YYDKDF (reference sequence). Time point denoted: blood 2 weeks post-SBRT. Documented treatment: 15 Gy SBRT to primary tumor, nephrectomy 4 weeks later. The patient's renal cell carcinoma had clear cell pathology. The record originates from a study of radiation and T cells in renal cell carcinoma.

The sample consisted of blood, taken from a patient whose treatment included radiotherapy and nephrectomy. The rearrangement joins TRBV15 to TRBJ1-3; D may be TRBD1 (5 bases). The sequence was obtained from a man aged 60-69 years with renal cell carcinoma. CDR3 coding DNA: TGTGCCACCAGCAGAGGGACAATTGGAAACACCATATATTTT. This gives the protein CATSRGTIGNTIYF.